This T cell receptor (beta chain) was captured in a study of identical twins. Study-wide findings and caveats: Memory repertoires lacked the insertion deficit that abundant cord blood beta clonotypes showed.

Regarding this clonotype: Its antigen is currently unknown.

TCRdb reprocessed the 5' RACE reads via MiXCR and lists one record per CDR3 protein. Among 450,000 or so distinct CDR3 sequences listed, roughly 26% were seen once. There were only healthy Caucasians among the donors. The CDR3 is made up of 12 amino acids. Between the trimmed V and J ends, which lost 8 bases and 8 bases, there was a span of 15 bases. Germline V CDR1 and CDR2: MGHDK, SYGVNS. Another study also made use of these data, one on T cells expressing NK-cell markers. From that report: These clonotypes also led the CD3+CD56-NKG2C+ fraction in a handful of donors.

Sample: CD4+ T cells sorted from blood. This chain links TRBV25-1 with TRBJ1-2; maybe TRBD1 (5 bases). This receptor was obtained from a woman between 18 and 30 years old in good health. CDR3 sequence reads: CASRPGQGGYTF. The DNA of the CDR3 is TGTGCCAGCCGACCCGGCCAGGGCGGCTACACCTTC.